The 25 T cell receptor beta chains presented below share a single source sample, sequenced in a study of cytomegalovirus exposure and HLA in healthy donors. Repertoires were generated with immunoSEQ multiplex PCR, while TCRdb's copy carries only in-frame clones and drops some. The table lists over 200,000 clones, around nine tenths of them singletons. The sequenced sample consisted of PBMCs. The receptors here all came from a woman aged 18-29 years in good health and CMV-seronegative.

The chain uses TRBV18 and TRBJ2-2; no clear D. V lost 6 bases and J lost 5, with 4 bases in between. This CDR3 region has 11 residues. CDR1 is KGHSH, CDR2 LQKENI, per germline. CDR3 sequence reads: CASSVTGELFF. The CDR3 region has the DNA TGTGCCAGCTCCGTAACCGGGGAGCTGTTTTTT.

A few counts support this clone. The chain uses TRBV6-1 and TRBJ2-7; 7 bases match TRBD2. The length of the CDR3 is 14 residues. Germline CDR1 reads MNHNS; CDR2 reads SASEGT. V was pared by 2 bases and J by 2 bases, with 3 bases of the junction left unmatched. This chain's CDR3 is CASSERGRAYEQYF. The CDR3 coding sequence is TGTGCCAGCAGTGAACGGGGGAGGGCCTACGAGCAGTACTTC.

This clone was recorded once. The chain couples TRBV5-4 to TRBJ2-5; TRBD1 aligns across 8 bases. Germline V lookup: CDR1 SGHNT, CDR2 YYREEE (reference sequence). CDR3 length: 15 residues. Trimming cost V 1 base and J 10 bases; bases outside gene matches: 12. CDR3 region: CASSLLGQEIRGQYF. CDR3 DNA: TGTGCCAGCAGCTTGCTGGGACAGGAAATTCGGGGCCAGTACTTC.

This clone was detected only a few times. The V gene is TRBV4-1, the J gene TRBJ2-7; a weak D match, TRBD1 (7 bases). The ends were cut back, 5 bases at V and 5 bases at J, with 13 bases in the middle. Germline CDR1 and CDR2: MGHRA and YSYEKL. This CDR3 is 13 amino acids long. Here the CDR3 DNA reads TGCGCCAGCAGCAACCAGGGGGGAGACGAGCAGTACTTC. Protein product: CASSNQGGDEQYF.

V gene TRBV5-6 combines with J gene TRBJ2-7; no definite D call. The CDR3 length is 17 residues. The V end was cut by 2 bases, the J end by 0 bases, with 18 bases between. Germline V gives CDR1 SGHDT, CDR2 YYEEEE. CDR3 in amino acids: CASSFLSAATSSYEQYF. CDR3 nucleotide sequence: TGTGCCAGCAGCTTTTTGTCTGCGGCTACCAGCTCCTACGAGCAGTACTTC.

The chain employs TRBV7-8 and TRBJ2-7; TRBD2 aligns across 11 bases. The CDR3 runs 15 residues. J lost 2 bases, V lost 1 base, and 1 base had no gene match. Germline CDR1 and CDR2: SGHVS and FQNEAQ. The CDR3 DNA reads as TGTGCCAGCAGCTTAGTACTAGCGGGGGCCTACGAGCAGTACTTC. This gives the protein CASSLVLAGAYEQYF.

This chain links TRBV5-1 with TRBJ1-1, with D uncertain. The CDR3 runs to 15 residues. Germline values: CDR1 SGHRS, CDR2 YFSETQ. V was clipped by 0 bases and J by 7 bases, with 16 bases between them. CDR3 sequence (DNA): TGCGCCAGCAGCTTGGCCCGGGGAGATTGGGATGAAGCTTTCTTT. This codes for CASSLARGDWDEAFF.

This clone was seen once. V is TRBV5-8 and J is TRBJ2-1; 9 bases match TRBD2. The germline V gene has CDR1 SGHTS and CDR2 YDEGEE. V was clipped by 0 bases and J by 4 bases; unmatched bases: 5. The CDR3 consists of 16 residues. The chain's CDR3 is CASSLGIAGAYNEQFF. CDR3 DNA sequence: TGTGCCAGCAGCTTGGGGATAGCGGGAGCTTACAATGAGCAGTTCTTC.

The gene calls are TRBV7-2 and TRBJ2-5, with 13 bases identical to TRBD2. This CDR3 has 15 residues. Germline CDR1 and CDR2: SGHTA and FQGNSA. J gave up 5 bases and V 5 bases, and 5 bases lay outside the gene matches. The CDR3 DNA sequence: TGTGCCAGCAGCCCACCGACTAGCGGGAGGGAGACCCAGTACTTC. Translating gives CASSPPTSGRETQYF.

The V gene is TRBV5-6, the J gene TRBJ1-2, with D perhaps TRBD1 (5 bases). The CDR3 has 14 residues. Germline CDR1 SGHDT, CDR2 YYEEEE. V lost 5 bases to trimming and J lost 4 bases, with 15 bases between them. CDR3 DNA: TGTGCCAGCAGGGGGATGGGGGGGAGCTATGGCTACACCTTC. Encoded protein: CASRGMGGSYGYTF.

V is TRBV11-2 and J is TRBJ2-1, with D possibly being TRBD2 (5 bases). V lost 5 bases, J lost 10 bases, and 12 bases lay in between. CDR3 length equals 12 residues. Germline V gene sequence: CDR1 SGHAT, CDR2 FQNNGV. CDR3 DNA sequence: TGTGCCAGCAGCCAATCTAGCCGCGAGCAGTTCTTC. Residues: CASSQSSREQFF.

The rearrangement uses TRBV27 and TRBJ1-2, with TRBD1 matching 9 bases. Germline V gene sequence: CDR1 MNHEY, CDR2 SMNVEV (reference sequence). This CDR3 is built from 15 residues. Trimming cost V 5 bases and J 5 bases; bases outside gene matches: 9. The CDR3 sequence is CASSLLPGTGYGYTF. In DNA form, the CDR3 reads TGTGCCAGCAGTCTACTACCCGGGACAGGGTATGGCTACACCTTC.

This clone turned up a few times. This chain joins TRBV9 and TRBJ2-7; 7 bases line up with TRBD1. CDR3 length equals 14 residues. Germline V gene sequence: CDR1 SGDLS, CDR2 YYNGEE. Losses at the gene ends were 5 bases for V and 2 bases for J; bases not matched to a gene: 7. CDR3: CASSDGTETYEQYF. The CDR3 nucleotides read TGTGCCAGCAGTGACGGGACAGAGACCTACGAGCAGTACTTC.

This clone was recorded once. V and J are TRBV13 and TRBJ2-7; perhaps TRBD1 as D (6 bases). Trimming stripped 4 bases from V and 11 bases from J, with 12 bases between. CDR1 is PRHDT, CDR2 FYEKMQ, per germline (reference sequence). The CDR3 is 11 residues long. The CDR3 sequence is CASSSSTGKYF. DNA of the CDR3: TGTGCCAGCAGCTCATCGACAGGCAAGTACTTC.

The J gene is TRBJ2-7, the V gene TRBV28, with 7 bases that match TRBD1. V gave up 1 base and J gave up 0 bases; unmatched junction bases: 6. This CDR3 comprises 16 residues. CDR1 and CDR2 (germline): MDHEN, SYDVKM. The CDR3 reads CASSLSPTGPSYEQYF. The CDR3 nucleotides are TGTGCCAGCAGTTTATCCCCGACAGGGCCCTCCTACGAGCAGTACTTC.

The chain joins TRBV5-6 to TRBJ2-6; D perhaps matches TRBD2 (5 bases). The V gene lost 4 bases and the J gene lost 4 bases, with 21 bases spanning the gap. Germline CDR1 SGHDT, CDR2 YYEEEE. CDR3 length equals 18 residues. The CDR3 sequence is CASSPTGSPGSGANVLTF. CDR3 coding DNA: TGTGCCAGCAGCCCAACGGGATCCCCGGGGAGCGGGGCCAACGTCCTGACTTTC.

The chain combines TRBV5-1 with TRBJ2-5; D may be TRBD2 (6 bases). Germline CDR1 and CDR2: SGHRS and YFSETQ. Deletions cut 5 bases from V and 2 bases from J, with 19 bases between. The CDR3 consists of 16 residues. Written as DNA, the CDR3 is TGCGCCAGCAGGGATTACCGGGACTTAACTCAAGAGACCCAGTACTTC. Translation gives CASRDYRDLTQETQYF. The full variable domain, completed using reference TRBV5-1 and TRBJ2-5, is KAGVTQTPRYLIKTRGQQVTLSCSPISGHRSVSWYQQTPGQGLQFLFEYFSETQRNKGNFPGRFSGRQFSNSRSEMNVSTLELGDSALYLCASRDYRDLTQETQYFGPGTRLLVL.

The genes are TRBV6-6 and TRBJ1-1; D is possibly TRBD1 (6 bases). Trimming took 0 bases from V and 4 from J, leaving 9 bases between them. CDR1 is MNHNY and CDR2 is SVGAGI in the germline V gene (reference sequence). This CDR3 is built from 14 residues. CDR3 loop: CASSYSKGGTEAFF. CDR3 sequence (DNA): TGTGCCAGCAGTTACTCGAAAGGGGGCACTGAAGCTTTCTTT.

V gene TRBV5-4 combines with J gene TRBJ2-7, with 7 bases that match TRBD1. This CDR3 region has 15 residues. Looked up from germline, CDR1 is SGHNT and CDR2 is YYREEE (reference sequence). V lost 3 bases, J lost 1 base, and 7 bases stayed unmatched. CDR3 sequence (DNA): TGTGCCAGCAGCTCCGGTAGACAGGGATCCTACGAGCAGTACTTC. Its translation is CASSSGRQGSYEQYF.

The chain employs TRBV21-1 and TRBJ1-2; TRBD1, the table's D call, lacks a check against the DNA. TRBV21-1 is a known pseudogene. The CDR3 contains 15 residues. Written as DNA, the CDR3 is TGTGCCAGCAGCGACGACAGGACAGAGAACTATGGCTACACCTTC. As protein: CASSDDRTENYGYTF.

As concerns this clone: A junction boundary mismatches the germline segment, possibly from a read error. V is TRBV5-4 and J is TRBJ1-2; 8 nucleotides agree with TRBD1. The CDR3 has 14 residues. From germline, CDR1 is SGHNT and CDR2 YYREEE (reference sequence). CDR3 sequence reads: CASSLRGSQGAPHF. The CDR3 nucleotides are TGTGCCAGCAGCTTGAGAGGGAGTCAGGGGGCGCCTCACTTC.

V is TRBV28 and J is TRBJ1-1; possible D gene TRBD1, 6 bases. This CDR3 spans 17 amino acids. Trimming shortened V by 2 bases and J by 2 bases, and 18 bases separated the two germline ends. Per germline, CDR1 MDHEN and CDR2 SYDVKM. This CDR3 is CASSLVRAGAFNTEAFF. In DNA, the CDR3 is TGTGCCAGCAGTTTAGTTAGGGCAGGGGCCTTTAACACTGAAGCTTTCTTT.

The chain joins TRBV28 to TRBJ1-3; D gene ambiguous. V was trimmed by 3 bases and J by 4 bases, leaving 7 bases between them. Germline lookup yields CDR1 MDHEN and CDR2 SYDVKM. The CDR3 contains 13 residues. CDR3 sequence: CASSLVQGNTIYF. The DNA for the CDR3 is TGTGCCAGCAGTTTGGTACAGGGAAACACCATATATTTT.

V gene TRBV7-9 combines with J gene TRBJ2-2, with 10 bases identical to TRBD2. V was pared by 6 bases and J by 4 bases, with 8 bases of the junction left unmatched. CDR3 size: 16 residues. In germline, CDR1 is SEHNR, CDR2 FQNEAQ (reference sequence). CDR3 bases: TGTGCCAGCAGTTTTGTTCTAGCGGGAGTCACCGGGGAGCTGTTTTTT. As protein: CASSFVLAGVTGELFF. The variable domain in full, with the rest retrieved from reference TRBV7-9 and TRBJ2-2, is DTGVSQNPRHKITKRGQNVTFRCDPISEHNRLYWYRQTLGQGPEFLTYFQNEAQLEKSRLLSDRFSAERPKGSFSTLEIQRTEQGDSAMYLCASSFVLAGVTGELFFGEGSRLTVL.

The rearrangement joins TRBV29-1 to TRBJ1-2, with D possibly matching TRBD1 (6 bases). V dropped 4 bases and J dropped 5 bases, with 17 bases sitting between them. The CDR3 totals 14 residues. Germline V gene lookup returns CDR1 SQVTM and CDR2 ANQGSEA. The CDR3 coding sequence is TGCAGCGTTGCAAGGTCGACAGGCGATTATGGCTACACCTTC. Translated, it gives CSVARSTGDYGYTF.